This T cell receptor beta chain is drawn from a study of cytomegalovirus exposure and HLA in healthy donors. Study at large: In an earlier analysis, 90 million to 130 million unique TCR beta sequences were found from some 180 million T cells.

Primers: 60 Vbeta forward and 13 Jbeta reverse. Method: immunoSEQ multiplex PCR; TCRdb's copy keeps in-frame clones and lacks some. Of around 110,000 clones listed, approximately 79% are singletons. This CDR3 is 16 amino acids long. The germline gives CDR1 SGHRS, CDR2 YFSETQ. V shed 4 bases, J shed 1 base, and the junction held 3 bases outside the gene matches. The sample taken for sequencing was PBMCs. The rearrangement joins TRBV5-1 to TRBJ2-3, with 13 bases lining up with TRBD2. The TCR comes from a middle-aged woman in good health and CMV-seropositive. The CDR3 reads CASSTGTSGGTDTQYF. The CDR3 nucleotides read TGCGCCAGCAGCACAGGGACTAGCGGGGGCACAGATACGCAGTATTTT.